Below, 5 T cell receptor beta chains from the same sample are listed, as sequenced in a study of T cell repertoires in cytomegalovirus infection. Antigen specificity for these receptors is unknown. TCRdb re-analysed the reads in MiXCR, keeping a single row per CDR3 protein. The table records roughly 730,000 distinct CDR3 sequences, roughly 33% of them present only once. The input for sequencing was cultured PBMCs, taken from culture after CMV antigen stimulation. All receptors derive from a human donor in good health (CMV status not recorded). Some clones in this sample may be carry-over from other donors' samples.

This clonotype was picked up a small number of times. The chain recombines TRBV7-4 with TRBJ2-2; D call uncertain. V lost 4 bases and J 3 bases, leaving 15 bases between the germline ends. The CDR3 spans 16 residues. Germline values: CDR1 SGHVT, CDR2 SQSDAQ. The CDR3: CASSSRQTHHTGELFF. CDR3 bases: TGTGCCAGCAGCTCCCGACAAACGCACCACACCGGGGAGCTGTTTTTT.

This clonotype was seen only once. This chain links TRBV9 with TRBJ2-5, with TRBD2 matching over 8 bases. V lost 3 bases and J lost 5; bases outside the gene matches: 9. Germline loops: CDR1 SGDLS, CDR2 YYNGEE. The CDR3 has 15 amino acids. The CDR3 loop reads CASSAGAGESETQYF. The CDR3 DNA is TGTGCCAGCAGCGCTGGAGCGGGAGAAAGTGAGACCCAGTACTTC.

The chain recombines TRBV18 with TRBJ2-7, with TRBD1 identical over 8 bases. Germline V gene sequence: CDR1 KGHSH, CDR2 LQKENI. This CDR3 has 15 residues. The J segment lost 2 bases and the V segment lost 3 bases, leaving 6 bases of the junction unmatched. In nucleotides, the CDR3 is TGTGCCAGCTCACCTACTTCGGACAGGGCCTACGAGCAGTACTTC. Translation gives CASSPTSDRAYEQYF.

This clonotype was found a few times. The rearrangement links TRBV11-1 to TRBJ2-3; possible D gene TRBD2, 6 bases. Between the trimmed V and J ends, which lost 6 bases and 0 bases, there was a span of 13 bases. The CDR3 loop spans 15 amino acids. Germline V gene sequence: CDR1 SGHAT, CDR2 FQDESV (reference sequence). The CDR3: CASRLTGLSTDTQYF. The CDR3 DNA reads as TGTGCCAGCAGGCTAACGGGACTGAGCACAGATACGCAGTATTTT.

This sequence joins TRBV5-6 and TRBJ1-1; D uncertain. Germline CDR1 and CDR2: SGHDT and YYEEEE. V lost 5 bases, J lost 5 bases, and 13 bases lay in between. The CDR3 consists of 13 residues. The CDR3 DNA is TGTGCCAGCAGGTACGGAGGTGGGACTGAAGCTTTCTTT. Protein sequence: CASRYGGGTEAFF. The full variable domain, its missing parts supplied by reference TRBV5-6 and TRBJ1-1, is DAGVTQSPTHLIKTRGQQVTLRCSPKSGHDTVSWYQQALGQGPQFIFQYYEEEERQRGNFPDRFSGHQFPNYSSELNVNALLLGDSALYLCASRYGGGTEAFFGQGTRLTVV.